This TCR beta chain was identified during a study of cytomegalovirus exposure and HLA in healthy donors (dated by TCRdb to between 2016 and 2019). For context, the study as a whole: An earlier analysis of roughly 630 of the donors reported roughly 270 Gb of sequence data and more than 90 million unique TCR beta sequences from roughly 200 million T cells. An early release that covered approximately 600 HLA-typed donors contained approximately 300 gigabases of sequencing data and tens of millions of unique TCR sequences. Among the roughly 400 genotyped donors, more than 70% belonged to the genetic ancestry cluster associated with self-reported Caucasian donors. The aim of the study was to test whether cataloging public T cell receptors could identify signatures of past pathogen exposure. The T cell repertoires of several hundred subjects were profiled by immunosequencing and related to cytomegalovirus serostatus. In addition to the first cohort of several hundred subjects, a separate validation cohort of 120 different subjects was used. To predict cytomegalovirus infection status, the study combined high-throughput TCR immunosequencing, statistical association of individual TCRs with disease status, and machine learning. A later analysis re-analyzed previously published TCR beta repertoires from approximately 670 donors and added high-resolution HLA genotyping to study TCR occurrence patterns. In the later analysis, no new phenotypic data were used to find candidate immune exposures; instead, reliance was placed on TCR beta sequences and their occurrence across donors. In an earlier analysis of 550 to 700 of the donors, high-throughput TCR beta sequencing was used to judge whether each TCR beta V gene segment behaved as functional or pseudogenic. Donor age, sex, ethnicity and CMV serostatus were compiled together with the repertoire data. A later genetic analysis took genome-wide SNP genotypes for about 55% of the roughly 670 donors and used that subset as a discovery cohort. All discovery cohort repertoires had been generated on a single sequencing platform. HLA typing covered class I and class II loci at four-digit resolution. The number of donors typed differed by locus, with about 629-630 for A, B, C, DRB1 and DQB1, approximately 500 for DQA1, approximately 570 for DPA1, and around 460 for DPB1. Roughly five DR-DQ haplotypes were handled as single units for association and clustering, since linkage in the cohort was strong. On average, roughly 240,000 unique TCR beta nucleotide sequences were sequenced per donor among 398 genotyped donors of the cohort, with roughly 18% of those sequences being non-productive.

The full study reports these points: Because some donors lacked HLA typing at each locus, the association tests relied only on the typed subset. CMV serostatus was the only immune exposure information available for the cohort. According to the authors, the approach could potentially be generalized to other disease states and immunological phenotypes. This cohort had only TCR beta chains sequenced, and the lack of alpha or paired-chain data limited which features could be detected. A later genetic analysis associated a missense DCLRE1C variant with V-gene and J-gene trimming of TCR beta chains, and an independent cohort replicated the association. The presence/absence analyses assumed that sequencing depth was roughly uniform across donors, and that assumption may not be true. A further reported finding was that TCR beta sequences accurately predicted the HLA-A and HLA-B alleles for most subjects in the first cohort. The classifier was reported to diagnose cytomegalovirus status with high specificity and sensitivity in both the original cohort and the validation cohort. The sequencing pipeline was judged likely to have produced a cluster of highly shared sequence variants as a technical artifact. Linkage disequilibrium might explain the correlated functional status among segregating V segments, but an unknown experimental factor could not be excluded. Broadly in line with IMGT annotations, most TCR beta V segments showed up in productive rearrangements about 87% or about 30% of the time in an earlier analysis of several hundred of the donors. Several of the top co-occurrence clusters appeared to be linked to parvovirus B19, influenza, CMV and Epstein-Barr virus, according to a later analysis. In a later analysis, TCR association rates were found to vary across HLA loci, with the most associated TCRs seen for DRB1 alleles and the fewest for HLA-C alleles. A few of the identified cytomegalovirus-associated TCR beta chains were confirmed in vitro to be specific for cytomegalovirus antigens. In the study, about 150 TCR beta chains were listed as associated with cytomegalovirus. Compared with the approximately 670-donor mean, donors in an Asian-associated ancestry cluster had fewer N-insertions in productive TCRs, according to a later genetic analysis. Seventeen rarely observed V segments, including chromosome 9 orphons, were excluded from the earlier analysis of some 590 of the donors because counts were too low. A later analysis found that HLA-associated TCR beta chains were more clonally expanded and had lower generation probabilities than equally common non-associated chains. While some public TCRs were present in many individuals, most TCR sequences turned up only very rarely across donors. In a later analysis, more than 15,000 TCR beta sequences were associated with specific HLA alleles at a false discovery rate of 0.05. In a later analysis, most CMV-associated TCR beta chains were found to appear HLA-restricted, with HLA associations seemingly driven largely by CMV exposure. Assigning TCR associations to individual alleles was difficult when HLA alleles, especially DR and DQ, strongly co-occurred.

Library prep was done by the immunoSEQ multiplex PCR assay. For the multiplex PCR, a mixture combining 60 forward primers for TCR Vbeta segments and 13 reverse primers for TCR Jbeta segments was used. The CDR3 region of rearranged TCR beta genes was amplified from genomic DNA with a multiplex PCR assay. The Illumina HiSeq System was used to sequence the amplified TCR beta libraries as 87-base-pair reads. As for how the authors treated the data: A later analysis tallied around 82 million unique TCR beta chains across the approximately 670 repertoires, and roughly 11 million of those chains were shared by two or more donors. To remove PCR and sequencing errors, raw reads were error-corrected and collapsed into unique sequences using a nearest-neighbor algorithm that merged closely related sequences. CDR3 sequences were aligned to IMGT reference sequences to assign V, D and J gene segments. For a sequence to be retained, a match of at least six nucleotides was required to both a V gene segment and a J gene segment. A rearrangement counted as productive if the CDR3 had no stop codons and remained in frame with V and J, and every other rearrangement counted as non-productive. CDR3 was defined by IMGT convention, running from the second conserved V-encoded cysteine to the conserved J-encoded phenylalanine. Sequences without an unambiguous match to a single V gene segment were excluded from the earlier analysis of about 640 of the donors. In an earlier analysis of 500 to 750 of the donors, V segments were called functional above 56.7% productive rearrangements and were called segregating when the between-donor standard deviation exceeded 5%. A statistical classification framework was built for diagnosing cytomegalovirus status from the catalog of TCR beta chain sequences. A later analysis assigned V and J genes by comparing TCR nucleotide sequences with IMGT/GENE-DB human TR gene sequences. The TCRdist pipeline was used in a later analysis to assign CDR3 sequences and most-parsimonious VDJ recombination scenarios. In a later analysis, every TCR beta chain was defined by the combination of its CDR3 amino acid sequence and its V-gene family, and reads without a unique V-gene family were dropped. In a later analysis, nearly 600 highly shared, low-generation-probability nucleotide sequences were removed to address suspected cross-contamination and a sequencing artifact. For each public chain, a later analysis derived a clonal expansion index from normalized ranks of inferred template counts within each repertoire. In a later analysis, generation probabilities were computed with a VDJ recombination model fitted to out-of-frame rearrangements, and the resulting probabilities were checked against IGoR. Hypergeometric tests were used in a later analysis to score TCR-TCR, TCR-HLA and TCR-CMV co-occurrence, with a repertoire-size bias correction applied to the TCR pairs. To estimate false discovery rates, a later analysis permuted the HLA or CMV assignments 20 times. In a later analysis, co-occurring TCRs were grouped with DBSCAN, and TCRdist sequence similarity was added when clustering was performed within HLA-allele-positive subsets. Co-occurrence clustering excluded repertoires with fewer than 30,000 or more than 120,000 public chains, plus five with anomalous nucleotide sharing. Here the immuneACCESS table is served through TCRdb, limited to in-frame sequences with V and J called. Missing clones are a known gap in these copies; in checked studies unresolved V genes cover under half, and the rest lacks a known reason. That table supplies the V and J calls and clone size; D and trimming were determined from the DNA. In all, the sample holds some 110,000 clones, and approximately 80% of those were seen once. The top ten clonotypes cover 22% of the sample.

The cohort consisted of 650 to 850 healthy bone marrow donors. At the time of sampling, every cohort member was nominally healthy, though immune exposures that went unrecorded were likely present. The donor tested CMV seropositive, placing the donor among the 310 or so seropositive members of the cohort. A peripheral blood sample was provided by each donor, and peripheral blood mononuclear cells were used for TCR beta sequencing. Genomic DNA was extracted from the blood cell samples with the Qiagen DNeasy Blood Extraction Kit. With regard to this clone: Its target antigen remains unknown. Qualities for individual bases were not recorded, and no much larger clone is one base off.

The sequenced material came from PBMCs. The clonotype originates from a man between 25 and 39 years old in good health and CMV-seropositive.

The bases read TGTGCCAGTAGTATAGATTGGACGGCGGGCGGCTACACCTTC. Its amino acids are CASSIDWTAGGYTF. The chain couples TRBV19 to TRBJ1-2; the D gene assignment is ambiguous. From cysteine to phenylalanine, the CDR3 is 14 amino acids long. Only the CDR3 region is kept as DNA, spanning 42 bases read in frame from base 1. V gives up 0 bases and J gives up 8 bases, and the segment between their germline ends measures 13 bases. For CDR1 and CDR2, the germline V gene (reference sequence) lists LNHDA and SQIVND.